This T cell receptor (beta chain) originates from a study of neoadjuvant anti-PD-1 for oral cavity cancer. The CDR3 sequence is 12 residues long. The V end was cut by 2 bases, the J end by 3 bases, with 4 bases between. Germline V gene data show CDR1 as MNHNY and CDR2 as SVGAGI (reference sequence). Clones were read by immunoSEQ multiplex PCR, and TCRdb kept only the in-frame ones, dropping some. This sample yields approximately 15,000 clones, of which around 40% are seen a single time; 39% belongs to the top ten. As for time point: after neoadjuvant nivolumab, at surgical resection. The sequence was obtained from a person aged 40 to 85 with oral cavity squamous cell carcinoma. Here the sequenced sample was tumor tissue, taken after nivolumab (anti-PD-1) treatment. The chain recombines TRBV6-6 with TRBJ1-1, with unresolved D. The CDR3 spells CASSYPYTEAFF. The CDR3 DNA sequence: TGTGCCAGCAGTTACCCCTACACTGAAGCTTTCTTT.